This T cell receptor beta chain was recovered during a study of cytomegalovirus exposure and HLA in healthy donors. Points from the study as a whole: In vitro testing confirmed a few CMV-associated chains as specific for CMV antigens. The study listed 150 to 200 cytomegalovirus-associated TCR beta chains. The TCR clusters that emerged in the first cohort tended, a later analysis found, to co-occur in the 110 or so validation repertoires.

On this clone: Antigen specificity is unknown.

Using immunoSEQ multiplex PCR, the repertoire was profiled, and TCRdb retains in-frame clones only, with some absent. Here the sample spans about 340,000 clones, about nine tenths being singletons. The V end lost 5 bases, the J end lost 4 bases, and 14 bases lay between the germline ends. Germline CDR1 reads LNHDA; CDR2 reads SQIVND (reference sequence). This CDR3 is 14 amino acids long. The chain links TRBV19 to TRBJ1-2, with D unresolved. The origin of this receptor is a woman aged 18-29 years in good health and CMV-seronegative. The sequencing sample was made of PBMCs. The CDR3 loop reads CASSFLLGGYGYTF. CDR3 nucleotides: TGTGCCAGTAGTTTCCTTCTAGGTGGCTATGGCTACACCTTC.